This T cell receptor (beta chain) comes out of a study of T cell changes during pregnancy in multiple sclerosis. The table came from immunoSEQ multiplex PCR; TCRdb's copy has only in-frame clones and leaves some out. The table includes more than 60,000 clones, about 89% detected once. Germline CDR1 is SGHTS and CDR2 is YDEGEE. J lost 5 bases, V lost 3 bases, and 2 bases had no gene match. The length of the CDR3 is 15 residues. The chain couples TRBV5-8 to TRBJ2-5; TRBD2 matches 15 bases. The specimen comprised peripheral blood, sampled in the second trimester of pregnancy. This TCR was sampled from a female donor with multiple sclerosis, enrolled in a pregnancy study. This chain's CDR3 is CASSYGTSGRETQYF. The CDR3 DNA reads TGTGCCAGCAGCTACGGGACTAGCGGGAGGGAGACCCAGTACTTC.